A single sample gave rise to the 30 T cell receptor beta chains below, sequenced in a study of blood T cell dynamics during melanoma immunotherapy. TCRdb keeps only in-frame clones here, not all; method: immunoSEQ multiplex PCR. The sample yields 8,800 or so clones, 85% seen once. The time point is: week 3, after first cycle of checkpoint inhibitor. Source: blood, taken from a patient treated with checkpoint blockade. The receptors shown here come from a human donor with melanoma.

The chain recombines TRBV7-9 with TRBJ2-7; D is tentatively TRBD1 or TRBD2 (5 bases each). Germline CDR1 reads SEHNR; CDR2 reads FQNEAQ (reference sequence). The CDR3 length is 15 residues. Trimming shortened V by 4 bases and J by 4 bases, and 17 bases separated the two germline ends. The CDR3: CASSSGAFGTYEQYF. CDR3 in DNA: TGTGCCAGCAGCTCCGGGGCTTTTGGCACGTACGAGCAGTACTTC.

The rearrangement joins TRBV10-3 to TRBJ2-5; tentative D call: TRBD1 (6 bases). V lost 7 bases and J lost 5, with 14 bases in between. The CDR3 loop spans 13 amino acids. Germline V gene data show CDR1 as ENHRY and CDR2 as SYGVKD. CDR3 in DNA: TGTGCCATCAATACAGGGCCGGCCGAGACCCAGTACTTC. It is translated as CAINTGPAETQYF.

The chain employs TRBV7-2 and TRBJ1-2; D ambiguous. This CDR3 has 15 residues. Germline V gene lookup returns CDR1 SGHTA and CDR2 FQGNSA. Trimming removed 5 bases from V and 7 bases from J, with 20 bases in between. In nucleotides, the CDR3 is TGTGCCAGCAGCCCCGACCGCCGGGCCTTGGGTGGCTACACCTTC. Amino acid sequence: CASSPDRRALGGYTF.

This rearrangement joins TRBV4-2 to TRBJ1-6; D unresolved. The CDR3 runs to 15 residues. Germline CDR1 reads LGHNA; CDR2 reads YNFKEQ. Trimming shortened V by 6 bases and J by 0 bases, and 9 bases separated the two germline ends. CDR3 amino acids: CASSGQSSYNSPLHF. In nucleotides, the CDR3 is TGTGCCAGCAGTGGGCAGAGCTCCTATAATTCACCCCTCCACTTT.

The chain carries TRBV19 and TRBJ2-5, with a tentative D call TRBD1 (5 bases). V lost 5 bases to trimming and J lost 0 bases, with 7 bases between them. Germline-derived CDR1 and CDR2 are LNHDA and SQIVND (reference sequence). This CDR3 has 13 amino acids. The CDR3 loop reads CASSRQYQETQYF. DNA of the CDR3: TGTGCCAGTAGTCGACAGTACCAAGAGACCCAGTACTTC.

The chain employs TRBV4-3 and TRBJ1-4; 10 positions match TRBD1. The CDR3 has 19 residues. Germline CDR1 is LGHNA and CDR2 is YSLEER. The junction had 13 bases not matched to a gene; V was cut back by 0 bases and J by 6 bases. CDR3 residues: CASSQDPPHMTGGDEKLFF. CDR3 nucleotide sequence: TGCGCCAGCAGCCAAGATCCACCGCATATGACAGGGGGCGATGAAAAACTGTTTTTT.

The chain has TRBV30 and TRBJ1-1; 7 bases map to TRBD1. The CDR3 contains 14 residues. The trim removed 3 bases at V and 3 bases at J, leaving 7 bases unmatched. Germline CDR1 reads GTSNPN; CDR2 reads SVGIG (reference sequence). The CDR3 sequence: CAWSTGTVDTEAFF. CDR3 sequence (DNA): TGTGCCTGGAGCACCGGGACAGTTGACACTGAAGCTTTCTTT.

The rearrangement uses TRBV5-6 and TRBJ2-2; 7 bases are a match to TRBD1. Germline CDR1 SGHDT, CDR2 YYEEEE. The CDR3 runs to 16 residues. V gave up 0 bases and J gave up 6 bases; unmatched junction bases: 8. The CDR3 bases are TGTGCCAGCAGCTTGGACAGGGGAAAAATATCCGGGGAGCTGTTTTTT. This sequence encodes CASSLDRGKISGELFF.

The CDR3 DNA is TGTGCCAGTAGTCCTCAGGCGGGCAATCAGCCCCAGCATTTT. This translates into CASSPQAGNQPQHF. This chain joins TRBV19 and TRBJ1-5; the D is unclear. V was pared by 5 bases and J by 2 bases, with 10 bases between. The germline gives CDR1 LNHDA, CDR2 SQIVND (reference sequence). The CDR3 is 14 residues long.

The chain links TRBV4-2 to TRBJ1-4; 9 positions agree with TRBD1. The CDR3 is made up of 17 amino acids. Germline-derived CDR1 and CDR2 are LGHNA and YNFKEQ. The trim removed 4 bases at V and 7 bases at J, leaving 13 bases unmatched. The CDR3 spells CASSRSPSGTGFEKLFF. CDR3 DNA: TGTGCCAGCAGCCGCTCCCCTTCCGGGACAGGGTTTGAAAAACTGTTTTTT.

This sequence joins TRBV11-2 and TRBJ2-1, with D hard to call. The CDR3 spans 15 residues. V dropped 3 bases and J dropped 0 bases, with 9 bases sitting between them. The germline V gene encodes CDR1 SGHAT and CDR2 FQNNGV. CDR3 region: CASSFLQSSYNEQFF. CDR3 nucleotide sequence: TGTGCCAGCAGCTTCCTACAATCCTCCTACAATGAGCAGTTCTTC.

The chain is built from TRBV29-1 and TRBJ2-3; weak D call: TRBD2 (5 bases). The CDR3 contains 13 residues. Trimming left V 3 bases short and J 2 bases short, with 9 bases between. Germline V lookup: CDR1 SQVTM, CDR2 ANQGSEA. The CDR3: CSVELGNTDTQYF. The CDR3 DNA follows: TGCAGCGTTGAGCTCGGGAACACAGATACGCAGTATTTT.

A single count supports this clone. The rearrangement joins TRBV2 to TRBJ1-6, with D uncertain. V lost 6 bases, J lost 6 bases, and 6 bases lay in between. The CDR3 contains 12 residues. Germline lookup yields CDR1 SNHLY and CDR2 FYNNEI. This CDR3 reads CASRGRNSPLHF. The CDR3 DNA sequence: TGTGCCAGCAGGGGTCGTAATTCACCCCTCCACTTT.

In DNA, the CDR3 is TGTGCCATCAGTGAGTCCGAGGCTTTGATCTACGAGCAGTACTTC. Its protein product is CAISESEALIYEQYF. This sequence joins TRBV10-3 and TRBJ2-7; D unclear. The CDR3 runs to 15 residues. Deletions cut 0 bases from V and 3 bases from J, with 12 bases between. CDR1 and CDR2 from the germline V gene are ENHRY and SYGVKD.

This clone was recorded a few times. The gene calls are TRBV6-1 and TRBJ1-5; D ambiguous. The CDR3 has 14 amino acids. Germline assignment: CDR1 MNHNS and CDR2 SASEGT. Trimming cost V 9 bases and J 0 bases, with 12 bases left between them. The CDR3 is CARPGTGSNQPQHF. The CDR3 DNA reads TGTGCCAGACCCGGTACGGGTAGCAATCAGCCCCAGCATTTT.

This clone came up once. V usage is TRBV27 and J usage is TRBJ1-2; a weak D match, TRBD1 (5 bases). CDR1 is MNHEY, CDR2 SMNVEV, per germline (reference sequence). Trimming shortened V by 5 bases and J by 4 bases, and 23 bases separated the two germline ends. The CDR3 is 17 amino acids. The CDR3 loop is CASSPLVNLGAPYGYTF. The CDR3 nucleotides are TGTGCCAGCAGTCCCCTAGTGAATTTAGGGGCGCCCTATGGCTACACCTTC.

The V call is TRBV5-4, the J call TRBJ2-1; D is tentatively TRBD1 or TRBD2 (5 bases each). The V and J ends lost 4 bases and 4 bases respectively, with 21 bases between them. Germline values: CDR1 SGHNT, CDR2 YYREEE (reference sequence). This CDR3 region has 17 residues. CDR3 residues: CASSADPTGTPYNEQFF. CDR3 nucleotide sequence: TGTGCCAGCAGCGCCGACCCCACCGGGACCCCATACAATGAGCAGTTCTTC.

The rearrangement links TRBV6-6 to TRBJ1-2, with a possible D match to TRBD1 (5 bases). Trimming took off 3 bases at V and 4 bases at J, with 12 bases between the two ends. CDR3 length equals 14 residues. CDR1 is MNHNY, CDR2 SVGAGI, per germline (reference sequence). The CDR3: CASSYFDSTYGYTF. The CDR3 region has the DNA TGTGCCAGCAGTTATTTCGACAGCACCTATGGCTACACCTTC.

The genes are TRBV4-3 and TRBJ1-2, with TRBD1 matching 8 bases. CDR3 length: 15 residues. From germline, CDR1 is LGHNA and CDR2 YSLEER. V dropped 4 bases and J dropped 8; count of bases not matched to a gene: 12. CDR3 amino acids: CASSPMTGDYEGYTF. CDR3 in DNA: TGCGCCAGCAGCCCTATGACAGGGGACTATGAAGGCTACACCTTC.

The CDR3, as DNA: TGTGCCAGCAGGGTGTTTGTGAACACTGAAGCTTTCTTT. Translated: CASRVFVNTEAFF. This chain uses TRBV2 with TRBJ1-1; the D is unclear. This CDR3 is built from 13 residues. Per the germline V gene, CDR1 is SNHLY and CDR2 is FYNNEI. Trimming left V 6 bases short and J 0 bases short, with 8 bases between.

V and J are TRBV7-2 and TRBJ1-1, with 10 bases aligning to TRBD1. CDR1 is SGHTA, CDR2 FQGNSA, per germline. V lost 0 bases and J lost 5; bases outside the gene matches: 6. The CDR3 loop spans 16 amino acids. Here the CDR3 reads CASSLATGGRFTEAFF. Here the CDR3 DNA reads TGTGCCAGCAGCTTAGCGACAGGGGGCAGATTTACTGAAGCTTTCTTT.

The V gene is TRBV5-1, the J gene TRBJ2-6, with TRBD1 as a possible D gene (6 bases). V was cut by 5 bases and J by 0 bases, with 15 bases left in between. The CDR3 is 17 amino acids. In germline, CDR1 is SGHRS, CDR2 YFSETQ. This CDR3 is CASSPGQLYSGANVLTF. CDR3 bases: TGCGCCAGCAGTCCCGGACAGCTATACTCTGGGGCCAACGTCCTGACTTTC.

The chain recombines TRBV5-1 with TRBJ1-4; D is uncertain. The germline CDR1 and CDR2 sequences are SGHRS and YFSETQ. Deletions cut 4 bases from V and 7 bases from J, with 17 bases between. CDR3 length: 15 residues. Here the CDR3 DNA reads TGCGCCAGCAGCCCCGATATGTCTACGGGTGAAAAACTGTTTTTT. Its translation is CASSPDMSTGEKLFF.

J is TRBJ2-6 and V is TRBV28; TRBD1 aligns across 9 bases. This CDR3 comprises 17 residues. Germline V lookup: CDR1 MDHEN, CDR2 SYDVKM. V was pared by 5 bases and J by 4 bases, with 9 bases of the junction left unmatched. CDR3 amino acids: CASSLQGAVEGANVLTF. The CDR3, as DNA: TGTGCCAGCAGTCTACAGGGGGCGGTGGAAGGGGCCAACGTCCTGACTTTC.

This clone was picked up one time. The rearrangement links TRBV11-3 to TRBJ2-1; 13 bases fit TRBD2. The J segment lost 6 bases and the V segment lost 1 base, leaving 0 bases of the junction unmatched. Germline lookup yields CDR1 SGHNT and CDR2 YENEEA. CDR3 size: 15 residues. CDR3 loop: CASSLGLAGGNEQFF. The DNA of the CDR3 is TGTGCCAGCAGCTTAGGACTAGCGGGAGGCAATGAGCAGTTCTTC.

The V gene is TRBV11-2, the J gene TRBJ2-3; D is ambiguous. Trimming removed 5 bases from V and 0 bases from J, with 12 bases in between. This CDR3 contains 15 residues. Germline assignment: CDR1 SGHAT and CDR2 FQNNGV. DNA of the CDR3: TGTGCCAGCAGCCACAACAGACCTAGCACAGATACGCAGTATTTT. Protein product: CASSHNRPSTDTQYF.

This chain's CDR3 is CASSAQGTLQETQYF. The CDR3 DNA reads as TGTGCCAGCAGCGCTCAGGGGACACTACAAGAGACCCAGTACTTC. The V and J genes are TRBV5-6 and TRBJ2-5; TRBD1 might be the D (6 bases). V shed 4 bases and J shed 2 bases, with 15 bases lying between them. CDR3 length equals 15 residues. Germline CDR1 and CDR2: SGHDT and YYEEEE. The full variable domain, in which reference TRBV5-6 and TRBJ2-5 provide the parts outside the CDR3, is DAGVTQSPTHLIKTRGQQVTLRCSPKSGHDTVSWYQQALGQGPQFIFQYYEEEERQRGNFPDRFSGHQFPNYSSELNVNALLLGDSALYLCASSAQGTLQETQYFGPGTRLLVL.

This clone appeared once. The chain combines TRBV6-5 with TRBJ2-2; a weak D match, TRBD1 (5 bases). Germline CDR1 reads MNHEY; CDR2 reads SVGAGI. The V gene lost 7 bases and the J gene lost 5 bases, with 17 bases spanning the gap. The CDR3 spans 15 residues. The CDR3 nucleotides read TGTGCCAGCATCCACGACGGACGACAGACCGGGGAGCTGTTTTTT. This encodes CASIHDGRQTGELFF.

This chain connects TRBV5-1 to TRBJ1-1, with D perhaps TRBD1 (5 bases). The CDR3 covers 14 residues. Germline V gene sequence: CDR1 SGHRS, CDR2 YFSETQ. Trimming pared 4 bases from V and 0 bases from J, leaving 10 bases between. The CDR3 nucleotides read TGCGCCAGCAGCCCGGACACCCTGAACACTGAAGCTTTCTTT. Residues: CASSPDTLNTEAFF.

This sequence joins TRBV6-1 and TRBJ1-1; D is unresolved. Germline CDR1 reads MNHNS; CDR2 reads SASEGT. The CDR3 totals 13 residues. The V gene lost 6 bases and the J gene lost 1 base, with 9 bases spanning the gap. CDR3 nucleotide sequence: TGTGCCAGCAGAGGACGGGAGAACACTGAAGCTTTCTTT. Its translation is CASRGRENTEAFF.